The clone carrying this TCR beta chain was detected a few times. What it binds is unknown. The data were taken from a study of cytomegalovirus exposure and HLA in healthy donors. As for the study in general: As released early, the data held about 85 million unique TCRs from HLA-typed donors.

Germline V CDR1 and CDR2: SGHRS, YFSETQ. CDR3 length: 14 amino acids. V was shortened by 7 bases and J by 0 bases, with 11 bases between the two germline ends. The study's findings and limits: Highest at DRB1 and lowest at HLA-C, TCR association rates differed among HLA loci in a later analysis. Association of some 18,000 TCR beta sequences with HLA alleles was found at 0.05 false discovery rate in a later analysis. When analyzed later, a missense DCLRE1C variant was found to be linked to TCR beta V- and J-gene trimming.

Researchers ran the PCR with 60 Vbeta and 13 Jbeta primers. Libraries were prepared by immunoSEQ multiplex PCR; TCRdb keeps only in-frame clonotypes and omits some of them. The sample consists of 110,000 to 150,000 clones, 65% to 80% of them appearing once. The sample consisted of PBMCs. The receptor comes from a woman aged 30 to 39 in good health and CMV-seronegative. The chain uses TRBV5-1 and TRBJ2-1; D gene unclear. The CDR3 bases are TGCGCCAGCTCACCAGCGCGCTCCTACAATGAGCAGTTCTTC. It specifies CASSPARSYNEQFF.